This T cell receptor beta chain was sequenced in a study of T cells after yellow fever vaccination. This clonotype was recorded at least ten times. TCRdb reprocessed the 5' RACE reads via MiXCR and lists one record per CDR3 protein. The sample shows 140,000 to 150,000 distinct CDR3 sequences, 6.6% of them seen only once. CDR1 is SGHTA, CDR2 FQGTGA, per germline. V dropped 4 bases and J dropped 1 base, with 10 bases sitting between them. This CDR3 has 15 residues. This receptor was taken from a young man who received the YFV17D yellow fever vaccine. The V call is TRBV7-3, the J call TRBJ2-2, with TRBD1 as a possible D gene (6 bases). Sample: CD4+ T cells sorted from PBMCs, taken 10 days after the yellow fever booster vaccination. CDR3 DNA sequence: TGTGCCAGCAGCTCTCAGGGGATGAACACCGGGGAGCTGTTTTTT. Translated: CASSSQGMNTGELFF.